These T cell receptor beta chains were read from a single sample in a study of T cell responses to AZD1222 COVID-19 vaccine. Method: immunoSEQ multiplex PCR; TCRdb's copy keeps in-frame clones and lacks some. The data contain about 110,000 clones, roughly 91% of them singletons. This sample comprised peripheral blood, obtained 28 days after the second AZD1222 dose. The source is an adult who received the AZD1222 COVID-19 vaccine. The CDR3 runs from the conserved cysteine through the conserved F or W. Fields, in order: V gene, clone size, J gene, D gene, CDR3 protein, CDR3 DNA. A D gene is named only where the DNA matches it firmly. Size tells how often a clone was seen (once, few, many) or the class of an expanded clone, and some rows leave it out.

TRBV4-1	many	TRBJ2-7	NA	CASSLQPDTNEQYF	TGCGCCAGCAGCCTCCAACCGGACACCAACGAGCAGTACTTC
TRBV15	NA	TRBJ1-1	NA	CATSRSADTEAFF	TGTGCCACCAGCCGCTCCGCGGACACTGAAGCTTTCTTT
TRBV7-6	once	TRBJ2-1	NA	CASSLGVEQFF	TGTGCCAGCAGCTTAGGGGTGGAGCAGTTCTTC
TRBV10-3	NA	TRBJ2-3	TRBD2	CAISSRGLAGGGTDTQYF	TGTGCCATCAGTTCCCGGGGACTAGCGGGGGGGGGCACAGATACGCAGTATTTT
TRBV19	NA	TRBJ1-5	NA	CASSMGGEGQPQHF	TGTGCCAGTAGTATGGGGGGCGAGGGTCAGCCCCAGCATTTT
TRBV28	NA	TRBJ1-3	NA	CASSQTPWGNTIYF	TGTGCCAGCAGTCAAACCCCCTGGGGAAACACCATATATTTT
TRBV27	NA	TRBJ1-6	NA	CASSFQGLPLHF	TGTGCCAGCAGTTTTCAGGGGCTACCCCTCCACTTT
TRBV23-1	NA	TRBJ1-2	NA	CASSHRRLYGYTF	TGCGCCAGCAGTCATAGGCGGCTCTATGGCTACACCTTC
TRBV9	NA	TRBJ1-1	TRBD1	CASSEIQGQNTEAFF	TGTGCCAGCAGCGAAATACAGGGGCAAAACACTGAAGCTTTCTTT
TRBV7-3	once	TRBJ2-1	NA	CASSLFGQGIRNEQFF	TGTGCCAGCAGCTTATTTGGCCAGGGAATCCGCAATGAGCAGTTCTTC
TRBV5-1	NA	TRBJ2-7	TRBD1	CASSPGQGITSYEQYF	TGCGCCAGCAGCCCCGGACAGGGGATCACCTCCTACGAGCAGTACTTC
TRBV6-2/TRBV6-3	NA	TRBJ2-2	TRBD2	CASSYTSGGANTGELFF	TGTGCCAGCAGTTACACTAGCGGGGGAGCGAACACCGGGGAGCTGTTTTTT
TRBV19	NA	TRBJ2-7	NA	CASSLDGLYEQYF	TGTGCCAGTAGTTTGGACGGTCTGTACGAGCAGTACTTC
TRBV11-3	NA	TRBJ2-3	NA	CASSRGGNTQYF	TGTGCCAGCAGCCGAGGCGGGAATACGCAGTATTTT
TRBV7-8	NA	TRBJ1-3	NA	CASSLIQGMSGNTIYF	TGTGCCAGCAGCTTAATCCAGGGGATGAGTGGAAACACCATATATTTT
TRBV5-6	NA	TRBJ2-1	NA	CASSLDYATYNEQFF	TGTGCCAGCAGCTTGGACTACGCGACCTACAATGAGCAGTTCTTC
TRBV30	NA	TRBJ2-6	NA	CAWDLSSGANVLTF	TGTGCCTGGGACCTGAGCTCTGGGGCCAACGTCCTGACTTTC
TRBV5-4	once	TRBJ1-6	TRBD1	CASSSGQEHNSPLHF	TGTGCCAGCAGCTCGGGACAGGAACATAATTCACCCCTCCACTTT
TRBV7-9	NA	TRBJ1-3	NA	CASSRSDTIYF	TGTGCCAGCAGCCGTTCGGACACCATATATTTT
TRBV25-1	few	TRBJ2-4	NA	CASSSGTVDIQYF	TGTGCCAGCTCATCCGGGACGGTGGACATTCAGTACTTC
TRBV18	NA	TRBJ2-7	NA	CASSPRTGLYEQYF	TGTGCCAGCTCACCACGAACAGGGCTTTACGAGCAGTACTTC
TRBV11-2	NA	TRBJ1-5	NA	CASSSTAYSNQPQHF	TGTGCCAGCAGCTCGACAGCGTATAGCAATCAGCCCCAGCATTTT
TRBV5-6	NA	TRBJ2-5	NA	CASFRTALETQYF	TGTGCCAGCTTCAGGACGGCGCTAGAGACCCAGTACTTC
TRBV15	once	TRBJ1-1	NA	CATSRQAMNTEAFF	TGTGCCACCAGCAGACAGGCCATGAACACTGAAGCTTTCTTT
TRBV2	few	TRBJ2-3	TRBD1	CASTQTGGLDTQYF	TGTGCCAGCACTCAGACAGGGGGCTTAGATACGCAGTATTTT
TRBV6-5	NA	TRBJ2-2	NA	CASSYAPANTGELFF	TGTGCCAGCAGTTACGCCCCGGCGAACACCGGGGAGCTGTTTTTT
TRBV29-1	NA	TRBJ2-6	NA	CSVARDRSGANVLTF	TGCAGCGTCGCTCGGGACCGCTCTGGGGCCAACGTCCTGACTTTC
TRBV7-9	once	TRBJ2-7	TRBD1	CASSPPRQGRTYEQYF	TGTGCCAGCAGCCCCCCCCGACAGGGAAGGACCTACGAGCAGTACTTC
TRBV24-1	NA	TRBJ2-2	TRBD2	CATSDTGLAGGSTGELFF	TGTGCCACCAGTGATACAGGACTAGCGGGGGGTAGTACCGGGGAGCTGTTTTTT
TRBV5-1	NA	TRBJ2-1	NA	CASSLTGGSYNEQFF	TGCGCCAGCAGCTTGACAGGAGGGTCCTACAATGAGCAGTTCTTC
TRBV3-1/TRBV3-2	NA	TRBJ2-7	NA	CASSQETLQGGGSYEQYF	TGTGCCAGCAGCCAAGAAACGTTACAGGGAGGGGGCTCCTACGAGCAGTACTTC
TRBV7-2	once	TRBJ1-6	NA	CASSLGTNSPLHF	TGTGCCAGCAGCTTAGGGACCAATTCACCCCTCCACTTT
TRBV7-9	NA	TRBJ1-1	NA	CASSYDVNTEAFF	TGTGCCAGCAGCTACGACGTGAACACTGAAGCTTTCTTT
TRBV30	NA	TRBJ1-2	TRBD1	CAWSLDRDYGYTF	TGTGCCTGGAGTCTGGACAGGGACTATGGCTACACCTTC
TRBV5-1	NA	TRBJ2-2	NA	CASSLIANTGELFF	TGCGCCAGCAGCTTGATAGCGAACACCGGGGAGCTGTTTTTT
TRBV6-2/TRBV6-3	NA	TRBJ2-3	NA	CASSLLDRGADTQYF	TGTGCCAGCAGCCTCCTCGATAGGGGGGCAGATACGCAGTATTTT
TRBV27	NA	TRBJ2-7	NA	CASSFGDGRSHEQYF	TGTGCCAGCAGTTTCGGGGACGGCCGATCCCACGAGCAGTACTTC
TRBV4-3	NA	TRBJ2-1	TRBD1	CASSQDRTGGVVKEFF	TGCGCCAGCAGCCAAGATCGAACAGGGGGCGTTGTAAAGGAGTTCTTC
TRBV11-3	NA	TRBJ2-3	NA	CASSPGGQSTDTQYF	TGTGCCAGCAGCCCGGGCGGGCAGAGCACAGATACGCAGTATTTT
TRBV7-9	NA	TRBJ1-1	NA	CATHLGTGNTEAFF	TGTGCCACACACCTGGGCACGGGGAACACTGAAGCTTTCTTT
TRBV5-1	once	TRBJ2-6	TRBD2	CASSLAIAGVPSGANVLTF	TGCGCCAGCAGCTTGGCTATAGCGGGGGTTCCCTCTGGGGCCAACGTCCTGACTTTC
TRBV7-8	NA	TRBJ1-4	TRBD1	CASRPRRGRSELFF	TGTGCCAGCAGGCCCCGGAGGGGGCGAAGCGAACTGTTTTTT
TRBV7-6	NA	TRBJ2-3	NA	CASSLVPGLDTQYF	TGTGCCAGCAGCTTAGTACCGGGACTAGATACGCAGTATTTT